The 12 T cell receptor beta chains listed next were all sequenced from one sample in a study of blood T cell repertoires in COVID-19. The method was immunoSEQ multiplex PCR; TCRdb's version includes in-frame clones alone and lacks a portion of them. Seen here are tens of thousands of clones, 86% observed once, and the top ten hold 3.1%. The sample taken for sequencing was PBMCs or T cells enriched from blood (not recorded which). These receptors were taken from a woman aged 50 to 60 who had recovered from COVID-19.

This chain joins TRBV6-6 and TRBJ2-5; 8 bases are a match to TRBD2. With 5 bases clipped from V and 5 bases from J, the junction kept 16 bases outside the gene matches. Germline V lookup: CDR1 MNHNY, CDR2 SVGAGI (reference sequence). This CDR3 contains 17 residues. The CDR3 sequence: CASSLRLTSGLGETQYF. In DNA, the CDR3 is TGTGCCAGCAGTCTCCGCCTCACTAGCGGCTTAGGGGAGACCCAGTACTTC.

As DNA, the CDR3 is TGTGCCAGCAGCTGGGGGGGCACTGAAGCTTTCTTT. Amino acids: CASSWGGTEAFF. The chain carries TRBV5-4 and TRBJ1-1, with D tentatively TRBD1 (5 bases). The CDR3 is 12 amino acids. With 3 bases removed from V and 4 bases from J, the gap between germline ends came to 7 bases. Germline CDR1 and CDR2: SGHNT and YYREEE (reference sequence).

V and J are TRBV4-1 and TRBJ2-1, with 12 bases fitting TRBD2. The CDR3 is 19 amino acids. CDR1 MGHRA and CDR2 YSYEKL come from the germline V gene. Germline trimming cut 0 bases from V and 7 bases from J; bases unmatched to any gene: 13. In DNA, the CDR3 is TGCGCCAGCAGCCAAGATCCGCCTCTAGCGGGAGGGCCGATGAATGAGCAGTTCTTC. Its protein is CASSQDPPLAGGPMNEQFF.

This sequence joins TRBV6-2 or TRBV6-3 and TRBJ2-5, with unresolved D. The CDR3 loop spans 14 amino acids. Germline CDR1 reads MNHEY; CDR2 reads SVGEGT. V gave up 2 bases and J gave up 5 bases, with 12 bases separating them. Written as DNA, the CDR3 is TGTGCCAGCAGTTACATTTCGGTGATGGAGACCCAGTACTTC. It specifies CASSYISVMETQYF.

V is TRBV11-2 and J is TRBJ1-1; D ambiguous. The CDR3 has 14 amino acids. Trimming removed 2 bases from V and 1 base from J, with 8 bases in between. Per germline, CDR1 SGHAT and CDR2 FQNNGV. The DNA of the CDR3 is TGTGCCAGCAGCTTACCCCGACAGAACACTGAAGCTTTCTTT. Translation: CASSLPRQNTEAFF. Supplemented by reference TRBV11-2 and TRBJ1-1, the full variable domain reads EAGVAQSPRYKIIEKRQSVAFWCNPISGHATLYWYQQILGQGPKLLIQFQNNGVVDDSQLPKDRFSAERLKGVDSTLKIQPAKLEDSAVYLCASSLPRQNTEAFFGQGTRLTVV.

In DNA, the CDR3 is TGCGCCAGCAGTTCCGGTGGTAGCGGGAGAAATGAGCAGTTCTTC. Its protein product is CASSSGGSGRNEQFF. The chain carries TRBV5-1 and TRBJ2-1; the match to TRBD2 covers 9 bases. Germline loops: CDR1 SGHRS, CDR2 YFSETQ. The CDR3 runs to 15 residues. V lost 5 bases, J lost 7 bases, and 10 bases stayed unmatched.

The gene calls are TRBV19 and TRBJ2-6; 8 positions agree with TRBD1. V lost 4 bases, J lost 0 bases, and 5 bases stayed unmatched. This CDR3 is 17 amino acids long. Germline V gene sequence: CDR1 LNHDA, CDR2 SQIVND (reference sequence). The CDR3 DNA follows: TGTGCCAGTAGTACGGGACAGGATTTCTCTGGGGCCAACGTCCTGACTTTC. Its protein product is CASSTGQDFSGANVLTF.

There are a few counts of this clone. The V gene is TRBV3-1 (or the pseudogene TRBV3-2), the J gene TRBJ2-4; D is perhaps TRBD2 (5 bases). V was clipped by 4 bases and J by 0 bases, with 19 bases between them. CDR1 and CDR2 from the germline V gene are LGHDT and YNNKEL (reference sequence). The CDR3 is made up of 18 amino acids. CDR3 in DNA: TGTGCCAGCAGCCCCGGGTGGGCTAGCCTTTTAGCCAAAAACATTCAGTACTTC. Translation: CASSPGWASLLAKNIQYF.

This chain connects TRBV28 to TRBJ2-3; 7 bases match TRBD1. V lost 2 bases, J lost 4 bases, and 0 bases stayed unmatched. Germline CDR1 MDHEN, CDR2 SYDVKM. The CDR3 consists of 13 residues. The CDR3 coding sequence is TGTGCCAGCAGTTTACAGGGGGCAGATACGCAGTATTTT. This gives the protein CASSLQGADTQYF.

This sequence joins TRBV7-2 and TRBJ2-7, with 8 bases that match TRBD2. This CDR3 spans 14 amino acids. V trimming: 2 bases; J trimming: 0 bases; junction bases outside the gene matches: 0. Germline lookup yields CDR1 SGHTA and CDR2 FQGNSA. Here the CDR3 reads CASSLTSGSYEQYF. The CDR3 DNA sequence: TGTGCCAGCAGCTTAACTAGCGGCTCCTACGAGCAGTACTTC.

The V and J genes are TRBV7-7 and TRBJ2-2; the match to TRBD2 covers 11 bases. This CDR3 contains 16 residues. V was pared by 4 bases and J by 4 bases, with 5 bases of the junction left unmatched. The germline gives CDR1 SSHAT, CDR2 FNYEAQ (reference sequence). The DNA for the CDR3 is TGTGCCAGCAGCTCACTAGCGGGGGAGCTCACCGGGGAGCTGTTTTTT. This encodes CASSSLAGELTGELFF. The full variable domain, completed using reference TRBV7-7 and TRBJ2-2, is GAGVSQSPRYKVTKRGQDVTLRCDPISSHATLYWYQQALGQGPEFLTYFNYEAQPDKSGLPSDRFSAERPEGSISTLTIQRTEQRDSAMYRCASSSLAGELTGELFFGEGSRLTVL.

The chain couples TRBV19 to TRBJ1-2; 7 bases align to TRBD1. The ends lost 4 bases at V and 3 bases at J; junction bases unmatched: 5. This CDR3 has 14 amino acids. Germline-derived CDR1 and CDR2 are LNHDA and SQIVND (reference sequence). The CDR3 sequence: CASSKLQGYYGYTF. For the CDR3, the DNA is TGTGCCAGTAGTAAATTACAGGGGTACTATGGCTACACCTTC.